This T cell receptor beta chain was identified in a study of T-cell memory formation after mild COVID-19. Points from the study as a whole: Shrinking CD4+ clones resided mostly in CM and EM, and CD8+ ones in EMRA. Unconfirmed was the SARS-CoV-2 specificity of second-wave clones that peaked on day 37.

Notes on this clonotype: The target antigen is unknown.

Employing constant-segment primers, 5'RACE generated TCR alpha and TCR beta cDNA libraries bearing sample barcodes and UMIs. Each CDR3 protein is one row after TCRdb ran MiXCR on the 5' RACE reads. The sample yields a few hundred thousand distinct CDR3 sequences, less than 25% seen once. Sequenced material: PBMCs or a T cell subset sorted from them (not recorded which). The receptor comes from an adult woman who had mild COVID-19 (a few samples of this study predate the infection). Cell type and time point are not known.

DNA for the CDR3: TGTGCCAGCAGTTACCCGACGGGACAGGGGGCTGGGGCCAACGTCCTGACTTTC. The encoded protein is CASSYPTGQGAGANVLTF. V is TRBV6-2 or TRBV6-3 and J is TRBJ2-6; 11 bases are a match to TRBD1. With V trimmed by 2 bases and J by 2 bases, 5 bases remained unmatched. CDR1 and CDR2 (germline): MNHEY, SVGEGT. There are 18 residues in the CDR3.